This TCR beta chain was profiled in a study of early T cells in non-severe SARS-CoV-2 infection. Looking at the study overall: Bulk RNA taken from unsorted whole blood was sequenced, leaving chains unpaired. Whole-study results and caveats: Clonotype matching in VDJdb favored anti-spike CD8 responses and did not capture private and CD4 specificities.

The CDR3 is made up of 14 amino acids. Germline V lookup: CDR1 MDHEN, CDR2 SYDVKM. The V end lost 3 bases, the J end lost 6 bases, and 15 bases lay between the germline ends. Researchers tagged individual cDNA molecules with unique molecular identifiers. TCRdb used MiXCR to reprocess the 5' RACE reads, holding one entry per CDR3 protein. The repertoire holds 40,000 to 55,000 distinct CDR3 sequences, with 6.5% to 9.5% as singletons. This clonotype was picked up many times. What it binds is unknown. The sequenced sample was whole blood. The chain links TRBV28 to TRBJ2-7; tentatively, D is TRBD1 (5 bases). This receptor was obtained from an adult who was a healthcare worker with PCR-confirmed SARS-CoV-2 infection or an uninfected control (not recorded which). The CDR3 DNA follows: TGTGCCAGCAGTTTTCTTGGGTTGGGGCCCGAGCAGTACTTC. This sequence encodes CASSFLGLGPEQYF.